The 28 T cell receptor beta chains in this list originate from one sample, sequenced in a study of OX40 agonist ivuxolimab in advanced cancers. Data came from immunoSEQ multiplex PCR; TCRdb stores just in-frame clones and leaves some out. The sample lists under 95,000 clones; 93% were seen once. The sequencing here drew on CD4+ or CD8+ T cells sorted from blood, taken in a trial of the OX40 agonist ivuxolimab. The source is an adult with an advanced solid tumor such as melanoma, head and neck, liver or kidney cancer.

The CDR3 loop is CASSLSLRDEQFF. The CDR3 DNA reads TGTGCCAGCAGCCTATCGTTAAGGGATGAGCAGTTCTTC. The chain couples TRBV7-3 to TRBJ2-1, with no clear D. V lost 5 bases and J 8 bases, leaving 13 bases between the germline ends. The V gene's germline CDR1 is SGHTA and CDR2 FQGTGA. This CDR3 is built from 13 residues.

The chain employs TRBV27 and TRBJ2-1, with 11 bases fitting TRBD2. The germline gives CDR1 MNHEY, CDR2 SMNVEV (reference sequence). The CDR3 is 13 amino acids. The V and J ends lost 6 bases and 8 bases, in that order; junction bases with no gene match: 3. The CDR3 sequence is CASRTSGIYEQFF. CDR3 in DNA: TGTGCCAGCAGGACTAGCGGGATCTATGAGCAGTTCTTC.

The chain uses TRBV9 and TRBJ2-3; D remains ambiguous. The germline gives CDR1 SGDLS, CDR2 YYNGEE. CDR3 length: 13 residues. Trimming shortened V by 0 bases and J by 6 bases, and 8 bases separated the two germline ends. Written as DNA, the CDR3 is TGTGCCAGCAGCGTAGTGACCTCCGATACGCAGTATTTT. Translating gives CASSVVTSDTQYF.

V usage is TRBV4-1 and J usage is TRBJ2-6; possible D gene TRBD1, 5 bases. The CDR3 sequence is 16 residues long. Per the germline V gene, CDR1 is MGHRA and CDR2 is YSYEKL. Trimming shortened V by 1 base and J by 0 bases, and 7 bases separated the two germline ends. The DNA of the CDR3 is TGCGCCAGCAGCCAAGTACAGGACTCTGGGGCCAACGTCCTGACTTTC. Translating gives CASSQVQDSGANVLTF.

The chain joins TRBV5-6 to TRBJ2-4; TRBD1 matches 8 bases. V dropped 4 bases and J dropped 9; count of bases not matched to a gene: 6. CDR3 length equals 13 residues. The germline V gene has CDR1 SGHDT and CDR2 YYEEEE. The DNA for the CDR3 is TGTGCCAGCAGCCAGGACAGGGTTATCATTCAGTACTTC. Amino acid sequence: CASSQDRVIIQYF.

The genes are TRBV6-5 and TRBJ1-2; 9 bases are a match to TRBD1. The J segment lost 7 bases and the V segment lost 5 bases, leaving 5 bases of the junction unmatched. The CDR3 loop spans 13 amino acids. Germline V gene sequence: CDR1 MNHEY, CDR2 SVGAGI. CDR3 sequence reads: CASSGTGKGGYTF. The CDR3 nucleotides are TGTGCCAGCAGTGGGACAGGGAAGGGTGGCTACACCTTC.

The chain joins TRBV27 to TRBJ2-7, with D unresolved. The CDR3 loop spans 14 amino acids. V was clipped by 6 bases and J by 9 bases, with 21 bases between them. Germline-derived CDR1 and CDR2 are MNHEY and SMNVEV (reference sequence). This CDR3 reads CASRPAHPSSGQYF. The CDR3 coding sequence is TGTGCCAGCAGACCGGCCCATCCTTCGAGTGGGCAGTACTTC.

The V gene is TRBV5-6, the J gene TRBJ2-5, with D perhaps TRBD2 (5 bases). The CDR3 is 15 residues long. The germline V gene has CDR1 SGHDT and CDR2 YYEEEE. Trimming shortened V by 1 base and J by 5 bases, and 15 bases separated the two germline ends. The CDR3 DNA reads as TGTGCCAGCAGCTTGATCCCCGGAGGTATCGAGACCCAGTACTTC. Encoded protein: CASSLIPGGIETQYF.

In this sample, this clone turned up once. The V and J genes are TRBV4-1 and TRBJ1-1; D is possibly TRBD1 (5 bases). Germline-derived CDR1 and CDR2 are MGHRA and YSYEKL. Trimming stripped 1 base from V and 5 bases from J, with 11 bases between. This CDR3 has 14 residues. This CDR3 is CASSQVGVGTEAFF. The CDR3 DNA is TGCGCCAGCAGCCAAGTGGGGGTGGGGACTGAAGCTTTCTTT.

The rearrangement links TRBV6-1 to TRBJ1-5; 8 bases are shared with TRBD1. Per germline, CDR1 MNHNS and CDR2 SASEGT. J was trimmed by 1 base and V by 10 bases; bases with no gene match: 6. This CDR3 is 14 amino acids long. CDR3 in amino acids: CATEDRVSNQPQHF. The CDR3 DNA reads TGTGCCACCGAGGACAGGGTGAGCAATCAGCCCCAGCATTTT.

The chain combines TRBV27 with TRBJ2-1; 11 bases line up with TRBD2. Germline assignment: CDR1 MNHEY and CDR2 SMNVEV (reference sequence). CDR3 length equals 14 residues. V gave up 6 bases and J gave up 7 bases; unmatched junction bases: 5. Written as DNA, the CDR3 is TGTGCCAGCAGGATAGCGGGAGGGCCTAATGAGCAGTTCTTC. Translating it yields CASRIAGGPNEQFF.

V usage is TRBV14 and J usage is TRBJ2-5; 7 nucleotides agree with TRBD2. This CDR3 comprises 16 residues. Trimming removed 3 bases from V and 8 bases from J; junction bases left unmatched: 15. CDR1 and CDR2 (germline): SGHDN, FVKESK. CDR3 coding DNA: TGTGCCAGCAGCCATGACGGGACTACGAGCTCGGGAACCCAGTACTTC. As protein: CASSHDGTTSSGTQYF.

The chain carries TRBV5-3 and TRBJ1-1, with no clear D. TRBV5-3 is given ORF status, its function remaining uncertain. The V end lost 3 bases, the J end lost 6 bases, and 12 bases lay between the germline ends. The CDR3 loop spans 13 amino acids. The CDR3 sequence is CARSSQTRPEAFF. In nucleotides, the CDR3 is TGTGCCAGAAGCTCCCAAACAAGGCCTGAAGCTTTCTTT.

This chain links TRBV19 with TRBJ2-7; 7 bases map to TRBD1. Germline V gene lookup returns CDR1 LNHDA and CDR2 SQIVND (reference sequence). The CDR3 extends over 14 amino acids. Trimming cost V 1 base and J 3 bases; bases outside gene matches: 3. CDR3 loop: CASSIGTGYYEQYF. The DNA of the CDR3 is TGTGCCAGTAGTATAGGGACAGGCTACTACGAGCAGTACTTC.

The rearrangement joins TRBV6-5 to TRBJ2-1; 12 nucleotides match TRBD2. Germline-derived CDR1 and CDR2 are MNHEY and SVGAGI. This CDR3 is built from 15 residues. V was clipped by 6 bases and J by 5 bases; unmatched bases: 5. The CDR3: CASSHPSGRDNEQFF. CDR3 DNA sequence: TGTGCCAGCAGCCACCCTAGCGGGAGGGACAATGAGCAGTTCTTC.

As DNA, the CDR3 is TGCGCCAGCAGCTTGGATGCGGGGGGATTGGTGAATTATACGGACATTCAGTACTTC. This codes for CASSLDAGGLVNYTDIQYF. This chain joins TRBV5-1 and TRBJ2-4; TRBD2 matches at 8 bases. J was trimmed by 8 bases and V by 0 bases; bases with no gene match: 19. Germline V gene sequence: CDR1 SGHRS, CDR2 YFSETQ. CDR3 length: 19 residues.

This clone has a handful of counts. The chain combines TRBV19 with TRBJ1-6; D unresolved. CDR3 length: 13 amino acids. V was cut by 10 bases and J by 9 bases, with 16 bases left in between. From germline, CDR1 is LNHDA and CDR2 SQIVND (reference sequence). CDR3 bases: TGTGCCACTCGATCCGGGAGCCTTTCACCCCTCCACTTT. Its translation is CATRSGSLSPLHF.

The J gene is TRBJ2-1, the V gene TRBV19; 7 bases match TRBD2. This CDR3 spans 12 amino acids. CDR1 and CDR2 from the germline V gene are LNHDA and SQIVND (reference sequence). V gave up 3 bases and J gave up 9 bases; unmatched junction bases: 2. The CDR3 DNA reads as TGTGCCAGTAGTATTTGGGGGGGTGAGCAGTTCTTC. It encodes CASSIWGGEQFF.

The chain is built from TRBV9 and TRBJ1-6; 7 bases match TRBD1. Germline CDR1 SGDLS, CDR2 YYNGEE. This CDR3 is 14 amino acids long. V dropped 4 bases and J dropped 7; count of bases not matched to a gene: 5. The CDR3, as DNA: TGTGCCAGCAGCCAGGGGACAGCCAATTCACCCCTCCACTTT. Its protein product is CASSQGTANSPLHF.

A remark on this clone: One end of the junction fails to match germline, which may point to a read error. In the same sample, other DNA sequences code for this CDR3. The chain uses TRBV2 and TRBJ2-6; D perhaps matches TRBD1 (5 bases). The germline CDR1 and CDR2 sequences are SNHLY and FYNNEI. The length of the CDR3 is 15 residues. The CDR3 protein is CATLRAGHGANVLTF. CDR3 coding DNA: TGCGCCACCCTAAGGGCAGGGCACGGGGCCAACGTCCTGACTTTC.

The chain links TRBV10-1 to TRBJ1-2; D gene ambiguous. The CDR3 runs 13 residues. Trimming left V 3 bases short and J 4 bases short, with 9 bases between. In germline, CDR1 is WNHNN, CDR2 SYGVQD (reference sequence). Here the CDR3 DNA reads TGCGCCAGCAGTGATGGCTCTGTCTATGGCTACACCTTC. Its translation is CASSDGSVYGYTF.

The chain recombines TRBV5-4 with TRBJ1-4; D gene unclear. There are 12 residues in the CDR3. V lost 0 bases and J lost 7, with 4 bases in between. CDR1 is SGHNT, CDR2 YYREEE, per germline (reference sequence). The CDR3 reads CASSLAGEKLFF. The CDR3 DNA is TGTGCCAGCAGCTTGGCCGGTGAAAAACTGTTTTTT.

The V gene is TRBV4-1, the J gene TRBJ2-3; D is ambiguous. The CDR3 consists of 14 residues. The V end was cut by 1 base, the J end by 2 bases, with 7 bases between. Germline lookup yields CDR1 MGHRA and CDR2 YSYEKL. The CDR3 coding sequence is TGCGCCAGCAGCCAAGTCTTAGCCACAGATACGCAGTATTTT. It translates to CASSQVLATDTQYF.

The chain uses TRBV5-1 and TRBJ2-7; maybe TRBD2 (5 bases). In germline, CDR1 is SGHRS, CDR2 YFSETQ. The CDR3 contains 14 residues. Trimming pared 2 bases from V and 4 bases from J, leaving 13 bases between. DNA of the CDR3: TGCGCCAGCAGCTTTTACGGTGGGAGATACGAGCAGTACTTC. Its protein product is CASSFYGGRYEQYF. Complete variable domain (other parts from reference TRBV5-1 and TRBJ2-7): KAGVTQTPRYLIKTRGQQVTLSCSPISGHRSVSWYQQTPGQGLQFLFEYFSETQRNKGNFPGRFSGRQFSNSRSEMNVSTLELGDSALYLCASSFYGGRYEQYFGPGTRLTVT.

In nucleotides, the CDR3 is TGTGCCAGCAGCTTACGACTAGCGGGAGATCGCGAGCAGTACTTC. Translation gives CASSLRLAGDREQYF. V is TRBV7-2 and J is TRBJ2-7; TRBD2 matches 12 bases. The CDR3 spans 15 residues. Germline CDR1 and CDR2: SGHTA and FQGNSA. Unmatched junction bases numbered 5, after V lost 2 bases and J lost 6 bases.

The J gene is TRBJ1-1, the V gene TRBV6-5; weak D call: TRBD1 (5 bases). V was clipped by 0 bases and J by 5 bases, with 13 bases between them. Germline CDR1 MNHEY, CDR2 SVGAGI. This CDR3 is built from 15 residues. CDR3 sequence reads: CASSYSILGGTEAFF. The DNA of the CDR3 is TGTGCCAGCAGTTACTCTATCCTGGGGGGAACTGAAGCTTTCTTT.

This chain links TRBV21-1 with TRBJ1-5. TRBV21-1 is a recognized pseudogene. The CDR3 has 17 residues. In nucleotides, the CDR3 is TGTGCCAGCAATATACTGGCCGGGCCCCCCTTCAATCAGCCCCAGCATTTT. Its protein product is CASNILAGPPFNQPQHF.

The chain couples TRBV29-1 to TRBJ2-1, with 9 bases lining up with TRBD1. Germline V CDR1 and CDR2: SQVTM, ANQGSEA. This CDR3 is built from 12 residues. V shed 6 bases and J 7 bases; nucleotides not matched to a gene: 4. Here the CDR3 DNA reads TGCAGCGTGTTGACAGGGGGAAATGAGCAGTTCTTC. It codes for CSVLTGGNEQFF.